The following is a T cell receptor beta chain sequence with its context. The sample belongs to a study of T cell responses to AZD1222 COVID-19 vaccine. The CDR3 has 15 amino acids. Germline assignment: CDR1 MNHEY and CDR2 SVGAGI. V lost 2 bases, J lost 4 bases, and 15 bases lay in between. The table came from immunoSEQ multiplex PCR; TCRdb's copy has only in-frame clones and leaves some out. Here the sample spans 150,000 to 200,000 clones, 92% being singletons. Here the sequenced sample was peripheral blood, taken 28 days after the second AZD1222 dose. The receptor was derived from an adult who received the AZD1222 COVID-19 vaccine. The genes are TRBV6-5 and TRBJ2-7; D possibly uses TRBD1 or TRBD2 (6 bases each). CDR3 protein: CASSYLGGQGYEQYF. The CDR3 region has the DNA TGTGCCAGCAGTTACCTCGGGGGCCAGGGGTACGAGCAGTACTTC.